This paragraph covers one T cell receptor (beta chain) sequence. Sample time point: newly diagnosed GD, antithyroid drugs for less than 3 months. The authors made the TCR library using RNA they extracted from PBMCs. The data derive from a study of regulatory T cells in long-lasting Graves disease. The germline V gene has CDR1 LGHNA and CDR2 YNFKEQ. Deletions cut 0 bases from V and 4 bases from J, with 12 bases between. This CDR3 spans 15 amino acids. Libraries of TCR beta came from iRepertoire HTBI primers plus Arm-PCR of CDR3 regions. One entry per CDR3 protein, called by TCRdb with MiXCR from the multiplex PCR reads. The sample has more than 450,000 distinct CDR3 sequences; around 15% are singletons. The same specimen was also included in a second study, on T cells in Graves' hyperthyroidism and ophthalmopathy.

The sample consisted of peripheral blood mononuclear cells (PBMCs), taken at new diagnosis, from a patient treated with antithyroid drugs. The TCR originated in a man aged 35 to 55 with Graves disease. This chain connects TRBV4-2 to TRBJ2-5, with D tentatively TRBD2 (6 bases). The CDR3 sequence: CASSQDQSSGETQYF. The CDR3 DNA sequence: TGTGCCAGCAGCCAAGATCAGAGTAGCGGAGAGACCCAGTACTTC.